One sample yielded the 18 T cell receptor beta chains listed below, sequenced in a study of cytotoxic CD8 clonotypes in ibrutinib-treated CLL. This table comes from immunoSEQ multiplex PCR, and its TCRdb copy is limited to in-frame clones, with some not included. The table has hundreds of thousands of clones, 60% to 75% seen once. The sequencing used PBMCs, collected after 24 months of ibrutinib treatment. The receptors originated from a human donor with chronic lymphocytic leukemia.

CDR3 sequence reads: CASSSSPSGSISGNTIYF. The CDR3, as DNA: TGCGCCAGCAGCTCCTCCCCCTCGGGGAGTATCTCTGGAAACACCATATATTTT. The chain employs TRBV5-1 and TRBJ1-3; D unclear. This CDR3 region has 18 residues. Germline V gene data show CDR1 as SGHRS and CDR2 as YFSETQ. V lost 3 bases and J 0 bases, leaving 19 bases between the germline ends.

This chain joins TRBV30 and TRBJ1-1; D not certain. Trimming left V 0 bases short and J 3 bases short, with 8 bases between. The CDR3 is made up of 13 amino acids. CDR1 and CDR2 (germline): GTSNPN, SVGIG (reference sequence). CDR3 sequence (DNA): TGTGCCTGGAGTGTATCCGGGGACACTGAAGCTTTCTTT. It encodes CAWSVSGDTEAFF.

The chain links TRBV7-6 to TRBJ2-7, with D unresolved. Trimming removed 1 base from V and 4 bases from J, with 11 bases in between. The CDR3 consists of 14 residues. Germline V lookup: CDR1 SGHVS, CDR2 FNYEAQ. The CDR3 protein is CASSLGLFSYEQYF. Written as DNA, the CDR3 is TGTGCCAGCAGCTTAGGATTATTTTCATACGAGCAGTACTTC.

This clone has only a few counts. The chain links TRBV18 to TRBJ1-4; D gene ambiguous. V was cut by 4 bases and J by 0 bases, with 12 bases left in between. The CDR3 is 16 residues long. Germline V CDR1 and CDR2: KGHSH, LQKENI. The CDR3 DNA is TGTGCCAGCTCACGTAGCAGCCTTTCAACTAATGAAAAACTGTTTTTT. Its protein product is CASSRSSLSTNEKLFF.

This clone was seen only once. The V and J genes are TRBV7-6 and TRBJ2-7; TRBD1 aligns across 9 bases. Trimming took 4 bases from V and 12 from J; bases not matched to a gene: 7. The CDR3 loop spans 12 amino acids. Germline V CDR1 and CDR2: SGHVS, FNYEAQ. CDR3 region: CASSSTGTGWYF. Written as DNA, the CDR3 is TGTGCCAGCAGCTCGACCGGGACAGGGTGGTACTTC.

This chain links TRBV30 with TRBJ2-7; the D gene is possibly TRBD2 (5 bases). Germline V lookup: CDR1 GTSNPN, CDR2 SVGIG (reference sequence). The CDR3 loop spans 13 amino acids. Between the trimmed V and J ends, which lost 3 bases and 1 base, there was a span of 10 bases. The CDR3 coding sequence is TGTGCCTGGAGGCGGACTCCTTCCTACGAGCAGTACTTC. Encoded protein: CAWRRTPSYEQYF.

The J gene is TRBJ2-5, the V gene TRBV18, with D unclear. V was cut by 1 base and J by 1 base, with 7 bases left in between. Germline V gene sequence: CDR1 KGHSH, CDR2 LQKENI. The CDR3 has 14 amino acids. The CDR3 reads CASSPQAVQETQYF. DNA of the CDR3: TGTGCCAGCTCACCACAGGCAGTCCAAGAGACCCAGTACTTC.

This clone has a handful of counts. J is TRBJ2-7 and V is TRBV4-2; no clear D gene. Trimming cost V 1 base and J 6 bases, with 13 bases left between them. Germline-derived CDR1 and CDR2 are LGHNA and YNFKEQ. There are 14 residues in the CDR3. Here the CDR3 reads CASSQVGDPGEQYF. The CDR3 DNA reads TGTGCCAGCAGCCAAGTCGGCGACCCGGGCGAGCAGTACTTC.

CDR3 nucleotides: TGTGCCAGCAGCCCGGGCGGGTTAGGTGAAAAACTGTTTTTT. Its translation is CASSPGGLGEKLFF. The chain uses TRBV9 and TRBJ1-4; D is unclear. There are 14 residues in the CDR3. The V gene's germline CDR1 is SGDLS and CDR2 YYNGEE. Between the trimmed V and J ends, which lost 4 bases and 7 bases, there was a span of 14 bases.

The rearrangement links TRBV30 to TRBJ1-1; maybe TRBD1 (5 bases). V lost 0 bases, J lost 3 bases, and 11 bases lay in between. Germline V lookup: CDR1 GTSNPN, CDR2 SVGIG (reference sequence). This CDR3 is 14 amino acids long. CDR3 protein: CAWSVGPGHTEAFF. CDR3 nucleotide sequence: TGTGCCTGGAGTGTAGGCCCAGGGCACACTGAAGCTTTCTTT.

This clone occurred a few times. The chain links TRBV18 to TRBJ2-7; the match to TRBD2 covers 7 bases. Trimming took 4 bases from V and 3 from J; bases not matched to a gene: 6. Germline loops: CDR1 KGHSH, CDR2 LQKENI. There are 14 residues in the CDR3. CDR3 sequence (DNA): TGTGCCAGCTCACGGGAGGGGCAGAACTACGAGCAGTACTTC. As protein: CASSREGQNYEQYF.

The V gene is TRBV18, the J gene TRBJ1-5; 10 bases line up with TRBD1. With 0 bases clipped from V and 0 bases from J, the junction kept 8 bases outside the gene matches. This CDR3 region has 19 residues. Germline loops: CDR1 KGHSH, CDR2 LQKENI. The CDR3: CASSPPGQGLVFSNQPQHF. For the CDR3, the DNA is TGTGCCAGCTCACCACCGGGACAGGGGCTTGTGTTTAGCAATCAGCCCCAGCATTTT.

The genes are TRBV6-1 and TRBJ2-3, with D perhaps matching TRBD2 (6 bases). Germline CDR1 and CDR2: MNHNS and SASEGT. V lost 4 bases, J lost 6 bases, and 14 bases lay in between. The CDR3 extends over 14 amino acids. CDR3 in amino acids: CASSVRTTADTQYF. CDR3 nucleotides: TGTGCCAGCAGTGTCCGGACTACCGCCGATACGCAGTATTTT.

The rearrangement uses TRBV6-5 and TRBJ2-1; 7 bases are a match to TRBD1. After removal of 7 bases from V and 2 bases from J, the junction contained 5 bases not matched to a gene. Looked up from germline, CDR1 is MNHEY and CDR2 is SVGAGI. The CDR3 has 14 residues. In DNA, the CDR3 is TGTGCCAGCACCAGGACAGGTCCCTACAATGAGCAGTTCTTC. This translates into CASTRTGPYNEQFF.

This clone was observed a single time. CDR3 in amino acids: CASSQDSNEQFF. The CDR3 nucleotides are TGTGCCAGCAGCCAAGATTCCAATGAGCAGTTCTTC. The chain carries TRBV4-2 and TRBJ2-1; D unclear. The V end was cut by 0 bases, the J end by 6 bases, with 3 bases between. Germline CDR1 and CDR2: LGHNA and YNFKEQ. The CDR3 contains 12 residues.

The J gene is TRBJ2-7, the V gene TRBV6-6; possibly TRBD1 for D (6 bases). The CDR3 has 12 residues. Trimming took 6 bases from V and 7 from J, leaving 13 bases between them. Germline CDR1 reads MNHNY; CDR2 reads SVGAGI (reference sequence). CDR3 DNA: TGTGCCAGCAGCAGACAGGACGAGGAGCAGTACTTC. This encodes CASSRQDEEQYF.

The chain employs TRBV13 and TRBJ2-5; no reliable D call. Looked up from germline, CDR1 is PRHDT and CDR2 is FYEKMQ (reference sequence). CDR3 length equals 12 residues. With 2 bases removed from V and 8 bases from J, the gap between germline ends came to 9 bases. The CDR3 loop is CASSLQFVTQYF. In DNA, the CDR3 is TGTGCCAGCAGCTTACAATTCGTTACCCAGTACTTC.

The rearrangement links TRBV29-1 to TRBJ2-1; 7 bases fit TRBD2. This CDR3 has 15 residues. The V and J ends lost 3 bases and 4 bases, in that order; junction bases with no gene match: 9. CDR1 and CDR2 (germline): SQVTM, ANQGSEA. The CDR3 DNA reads TGCAGCGTTGAGGGGGGGATGAGGGTTTACAATGAGCAGTTCTTC. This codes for CSVEGGMRVYNEQFF.